These 32 T cell receptor beta chains came from one sample sequenced in a study of monozygotic twins with inflammatory bowel disease. TCRdb derives one entry per CDR3 protein from the 5' RACE reads, leaving out DNA. This specimen shows fewer than 200,000 distinct CDR3 sequences; the ten leading clones hold over 2.5%. The sample taken for sequencing was blood. These receptors were obtained from a human donor with ulcerative colitis or Crohn's disease, or a healthy co-twin of an affected twin (not recorded which).

V gene TRBV6-2 or TRBV6-3 combines with J gene TRBJ2-6; TCRdb outputs TRBD1, but without DNA this stays unchecked. This CDR3 is built from 19 residues. The germline V gene encodes CDR1 MNHEY and CDR2 SVGEGT. CDR3 protein: CASSHLVGQVISGANVLTF.

V usage is TRBV6-2 or TRBV6-3 and J usage is TRBJ2-7; TCRdb picks TRBD1, but there is no DNA to check that call. CDR1 and CDR2 (germline): MNHEY, SVGEGT. CDR3 length: 14 amino acids. CDR3 sequence: CASGPMGTGDEQYF.

This chain connects TRBV27 to TRBJ1-2; the D gene TCRdb calls, TRBD1, cannot be checked with no DNA. The length of the CDR3 is 13 residues. Germline-derived CDR1 and CDR2 are MNHEY and SMNVEV (reference sequence). CDR3 sequence: CASMTQRGDGYTF.

The chain employs TRBV5-6 and TRBJ2-2. CDR3 size: 13 residues. CDR1 is SGHDT, CDR2 YYEEEE, per germline. The CDR3 spells CASSLTILGELFF. Together with reference TRBV5-6 and TRBJ2-2, the CDR3 gives the full variable domain: DAGVTQSPTHLIKTRGQQVTLRCSPKSGHDTVSWYQQALGQGPQFIFQYYEEEERQRGNFPDRFSGHQFPNYSSELNVNALLLGDSALYLCASSLTILGELFFGEGSRLTVL.

The chain couples TRBV18 to TRBJ2-7; TCRdb's assignment of TRBD1 cannot be checked, as there is no DNA. CDR3 length equals 16 residues. Germline values: CDR1 KGHSH, CDR2 LQKENI. CDR3 amino acids: CASSPLTGGLSYEQYF.

The V gene is TRBV29-1, the J gene TRBJ1-3. Germline CDR1 is SQVTM and CDR2 is ANQGSEA. The CDR3 length is 12 residues. The CDR3 is CSGGVSGNTIYF.

The chain carries TRBV9 and TRBJ1-2; TCRdb's assignment of TRBD1 cannot be checked, as there is no DNA. The CDR3 contains 15 residues. CDR1 is SGDLS and CDR2 is YYNGEE in the germline V gene. This chain's CDR3 is CASSLTQGRARGYTF.

The chain uses TRBV12-3 or TRBV12-4 and TRBJ2-3; TCRdb returns TRBD1, unconfirmable since there is no DNA. This CDR3 contains 16 residues. The CDR3 here is CASSLVAGGITDTQYF.

V and J are TRBV4-1 and TRBJ2-7. The CDR3 loop spans 15 amino acids. Germline-derived CDR1 and CDR2 are MGHRA and YSYEKL. The CDR3: CASSQDVSNFYEQYF.

The chain joins TRBV20-1 to TRBJ1-6; TCRdb designates TRBD1, a call that cannot be tested without DNA. The V gene's germline CDR1 is DFQATT and CDR2 SNEGSKA (reference sequence). The CDR3 loop spans 16 amino acids. CDR3: CSARTSGTGKNSPLHF.

The chain is built from TRBV5-4 and TRBJ1-1; TCRdb's assignment of TRBD1 cannot be checked, as there is no DNA. The CDR3 spans 13 residues. CDR1 and CDR2 (germline): SGHNT, YYREEE (reference sequence). The CDR3 reads CASSLVKGGEAFF.

V is TRBV7-9 and J is TRBJ2-1. Per germline, CDR1 SEHNR and CDR2 FQNEAQ (reference sequence). CDR3 length equals 12 residues. This CDR3 reads CASSLELFEQFF.

V usage is TRBV6-4 and J usage is TRBJ2-1; no DNA is available, so the TRBD2 call from TCRdb remains unchecked. Germline V gene data show CDR1 as MRHNA and CDR2 as SNTAGT. The length of the CDR3 is 15 residues. This chain's CDR3 is CASRLAGDAYNEQFF.

This chain links TRBV12-3 or TRBV12-4 with TRBJ1-2. This CDR3 has 13 residues. CDR3: CASSFAPNYGYTF.

The rearrangement uses TRBV3-1 and TRBJ2-1; TCRdb returns TRBD2, unconfirmable since there is no DNA. The CDR3 runs to 17 residues. Germline V gene lookup returns CDR1 LGHDT and CDR2 YNNKEL (reference sequence). The CDR3 loop is CASSPALSSGRALEQFF.

The chain joins TRBV5-1 to TRBJ2-2; the D call from TCRdb, TRBD1, cannot be confirmed without DNA. CDR3 length: 15 amino acids. Germline V gene data show CDR1 as SGHRS and CDR2 as YFSETQ. The CDR3 loop reads CASSVGDRAAGELFF. Based on the CDR3 plus reference TRBV5-1 and TRBJ2-2, the full variable domain is KAGVTQTPRYLIKTRGQQVTLSCSPISGHRSVSWYQQTPGQGLQFLFEYFSETQRNKGNFPGRFSGRQFSNSRSEMNVSTLELGDSALYLCASSVGDRAAGELFFGEGSRLTVL.

This chain joins TRBV5-1 and TRBJ1-2. The germline V gene has CDR1 SGHRS and CDR2 YFSETQ. This CDR3 comprises 13 residues. CDR3 sequence: CASALLGPDGYTF. Full variable domain (rest looked up from reference TRBV5-1 and TRBJ1-2): KAGVTQTPRYLIKTRGQQVTLSCSPISGHRSVSWYQQTPGQGLQFLFEYFSETQRNKGNFPGRFSGRQFSNSRSEMNVSTLELGDSALYLCASALLGPDGYTFGSGTRLTVV.

V gene TRBV5-5 combines with J gene TRBJ2-6; TCRdb designates TRBD1, a call that cannot be tested without DNA. This CDR3 comprises 18 residues. The germline CDR1 and CDR2 sequences are SGHKS and YYEKEE (reference sequence). The CDR3: CASSLVFSGGRGANVLTF.

V usage is TRBV7-2 and J usage is TRBJ2-7; TCRdb returns TRBD1, unconfirmable since there is no DNA. Germline CDR1 is SGHTA and CDR2 is FQGNSA. This CDR3 has 17 amino acids. The CDR3 loop is CASSLGWGQRVSYEQYF.

The chain is built from TRBV18 and TRBJ2-1; no DNA is available, so the TRBD1 call from TCRdb remains unchecked. The CDR3 has 17 residues. Germline CDR1 reads KGHSH; CDR2 reads LQKENI. Here the CDR3 reads CASSPATGRSSYNEQFF.

This chain links TRBV20-1 with TRBJ2-1; TCRdb indicates TRBD2, and absent DNA this call remains unverified. The CDR3 contains 20 residues. Germline assignment: CDR1 DFQATT and CDR2 SNEGSKA (reference sequence). The CDR3 spells CSARAPGRLAGISSYNEQFF.

The chain joins TRBV20-1 to TRBJ2-7; the D call from TCRdb, TRBD2, cannot be confirmed without DNA. Germline loops: CDR1 DFQATT, CDR2 SNEGSKA (reference sequence). CDR3 length equals 17 residues. This CDR3 is CSASVLAGSVTGDEQYF.

The chain recombines TRBV20-1 with TRBJ1-2; the D call from TCRdb, TRBD1, cannot be confirmed without DNA. CDR3 length: 12 residues. The germline V gene has CDR1 DFQATT and CDR2 SNEGSKA (reference sequence). CDR3 protein: CSALKGNHGYTF.

This chain links TRBV5-1 with TRBJ2-3; checking the TCRdb D call of TRBD2 is not possible without DNA. Germline values: CDR1 SGHRS, CDR2 YFSETQ. This CDR3 is 16 amino acids long. CDR3 residues: CASSLAGLRLTDTQYF.

The rearrangement uses TRBV4-1 and TRBJ2-7; TCRdb indicates TRBD2, and absent DNA this call remains unverified. The CDR3 runs 14 residues. CDR1 and CDR2 (germline): MGHRA, YSYEKL. The CDR3 sequence: CASSQAEGHYEQYF.

The V gene is TRBV3-1, the J gene TRBJ2-1; the TCRdb call, TRBD2, lacks DNA for checking. CDR1 and CDR2 from the germline V gene are LGHDT and YNNKEL (reference sequence). CDR3 length: 15 amino acids. CDR3 sequence reads: CASSQVGGGPYEQFF.

The chain employs TRBV28 and TRBJ2-1; without DNA, the TCRdb call of TRBD2 cannot be checked. Germline V gene lookup returns CDR1 MDHEN and CDR2 SYDVKM. The CDR3 covers 16 residues. CDR3 in amino acids: CASSSHWRGGWNEQFF.

The chain carries TRBV28 and TRBJ1-5; the D call from TCRdb, TRBD1, cannot be confirmed without DNA. The CDR3 consists of 16 residues. CDR1 is MDHEN and CDR2 is SYDVKM in the germline V gene. The CDR3 loop is CASSPIGQGASQPQHF. The whole variable domain, remainder taken from reference TRBV28 and TRBJ1-5, is DVKVTQSSRYLVKRTGEKVFLECVQDMDHENMFWYRQDPGLGLRLIYFSYDVKMKEKGDIPEGYSVSREKKERFSLILESASTNQTSMYLCASSPIGQGASQPQHFGDGTRLSIL.

The rearrangement links TRBV9 to TRBJ2-2; with no DNA, the TCRdb D assignment of TRBD2 cannot be verified. In germline, CDR1 is SGDLS, CDR2 YYNGEE. This CDR3 is 15 amino acids long. The CDR3 protein is CASSDRDSSTGELFF.

The chain has TRBV18 and TRBJ2-1; the D gene TCRdb calls, TRBD2, cannot be checked with no DNA. From germline, CDR1 is KGHSH and CDR2 LQKENI. The CDR3 length is 16 residues. CDR3 protein: CASSPPGLAGYNEQFF.

The rearrangement links TRBV7-9 to TRBJ1-2. Germline V CDR1 and CDR2: SEHNR, FQNEAQ (reference sequence). The CDR3 length is 13 residues. CDR3 sequence: CASSLGATYGYTF.

V usage is TRBV20-1 and J usage is TRBJ1-2; TCRdb's D call of TRBD1 is untestable without DNA. There are 15 residues in the CDR3. CDR1 is DFQATT, CDR2 SNEGSKA, per germline (reference sequence). The CDR3 region is CSARPTGFLGYGYTF.